Presented here are 5 T cell receptor beta chains from one specimen sequenced in a study of T-cell memory formation after mild COVID-19. In TCRdb, the 5' RACE reads were re-called with MiXCR into one record per CDR3 protein. The profile shows under 15,000 distinct CDR3 sequences, under 20% of them singletons. The sample was PBMCs or a T cell subset sorted from them (not recorded which). These receptors all come from a man aged 18 to 30 who had mild COVID-19 (a few samples of this study predate the infection). Cell type and time point are not known.

By proportion, this clonotype is medium-sized. The gene calls are TRBV28 and TRBJ2-1; 8 nucleotides line up with TRBD2. Germline CDR1 is MDHEN and CDR2 is SYDVKM. The length of the CDR3 is 14 residues. The V segment lost 3 bases and the J segment 4 bases; nucleotides outside the gene matches: 2. The CDR3 is CASSFGGVYNEQFF. The CDR3, as DNA: TGTGCCAGCAGTTTCGGGGGGGTGTACAATGAGCAGTTCTTC. The full variable domain, rest sourced from reference TRBV28 and TRBJ2-1, is DVKVTQSSRYLVKRTGEKVFLECVQDMDHENMFWYRQDPGLGLRLIYFSYDVKMKEKGDIPEGYSVSREKKERFSLILESASTNQTSMYLCASSFGGVYNEQFFGPGTRLTVL.

This clonotype has ten or more counts. The chain is built from TRBV5-6 and TRBJ2-7; D is ambiguous. V lost 4 bases and J 5 bases, leaving 19 bases between the germline ends. The CDR3 runs 15 residues. In germline, CDR1 is SGHDT, CDR2 YYEEEE. CDR3 DNA sequence: TGTGCCAGCAGCCGAGGACGGCTTTCGTTCCACGAGCAGTACGTC. Protein sequence: CASSRGRLSFHEQYV.

This clonotype was detected a few times. In nucleotides, the CDR3 is TGTGCCAGCAGTTACGGTTCCGGGGAGCTGTTTTTT. Translated: CASSYGSGELFF. The rearrangement links TRBV6-6 to TRBJ2-2; D not resolved. Per germline, CDR1 MNHNY and CDR2 SVGAGI (reference sequence). The CDR3 consists of 12 residues. The V and J ends lost 2 bases and 6 bases respectively, with 4 bases between them.

The V and J genes are TRBV24-1 and TRBJ1-4; D is perhaps TRBD1 (6 bases). This CDR3 spans 20 amino acids. Trimming left V 2 bases short and J 5 bases short, with 26 bases between. Per germline, CDR1 KGHDR and CDR2 SFDVKD. CDR3 loop: CATSDSRGGAGAGSNEKLFF. For the CDR3, the DNA is TGTGCCACCAGTGATTCGCGCGGCGGTGCAGGGGCGGGATCGAATGAAAAACTGTTTTTT.

This clonotype was seen more than once but under ten times. The V call is TRBV30, the J call TRBJ1-2, with D unresolved. Germline values: CDR1 GTSNPN, CDR2 SVGIG (reference sequence). This CDR3 comprises 14 residues. The V gene lost 3 bases and the J gene lost 2 bases, with 13 bases spanning the gap. The CDR3: CAWSFWAPNYGYTF. The CDR3 DNA reads TGTGCCTGGAGCTTCTGGGCCCCCAACTATGGCTACACCTTC.